The present entry profiles one T cell receptor (beta chain) with its context. Its antigen is currently unknown. This sequence may be a read error, since a much larger clone differs from it by one base. According to the study, TCR beta libraries were built with iRepertoire HTBI primers and CDR3-region Arm-PCR. A single record per CDR3 protein comes from TCRdb applying MiXCR to the multiplex PCR reads. The sample shows roughly 510,000 distinct CDR3 sequences, around 16% of them seen only once. The data stem from a study of regulatory T cells in long-lasting Graves disease. Study as a whole: Less than 3 months of antithyroid drugs had been taken by newly diagnosed Graves' patients.

Specified time point: newly diagnosed GD, antithyroid drugs for less than 3 months. PBMCs provided the RNA from which the TCR library was made. Study outcomes and limitations: New patients shared 970 or so public clonotypes, and persistent patients shared more, with around 2,600.

The CDR3 extends over 13 amino acids. CDR1 is DFQATT, CDR2 SNEGSKA, per germline (reference sequence). The same specimen was also included in a second study, on T cells in Graves' hyperthyroidism and ophthalmopathy. That work states: No progression to ophthalmopathy during 18 months of follow-up defined stable disease.

The starting material was peripheral blood mononuclear cells (PBMCs), obtained at new diagnosis, from a patient treated with antithyroid drugs. The V gene is TRBV20-1, the J gene TRBJ2-7; D might be TRBD2 (5 bases). This TCR was recovered from a young man with Graves disease. The CDR3 coding sequence is TGCAGTGCTGCACACCTAGCCGACTACAAGCAGTACTTC. Its protein is CSAAHLADYKQYF.